This TCR beta chain emerged from a study of T cell repertoires in cytomegalovirus infection. This clonotype was recorded at least ten times. In TCRdb, the reads were re-called with MiXCR into one record per CDR3 protein. Among some 300,000 distinct CDR3 sequences listed, around 9.1% were seen once. The germline V gene has CDR1 MGHRA and CDR2 YSYEKL. This CDR3 contains 14 residues. Trimming cost V 4 bases and J 2 bases, with 12 bases left between them. Sequencing input: PBMCs. This TCR derives from a human donor in good health (CMV status not recorded). Some clones in this sample may be carry-over from other donors' samples. This chain uses TRBV4-1 with TRBJ2-7, with D perhaps matching TRBD1 (6 bases). In DNA form, the CDR3 reads TGCGCCAGCAGCCCAGTGACAGGTCCCTACGAGCAGTACGTC. Translation gives CASSPVTGPYEQYV.